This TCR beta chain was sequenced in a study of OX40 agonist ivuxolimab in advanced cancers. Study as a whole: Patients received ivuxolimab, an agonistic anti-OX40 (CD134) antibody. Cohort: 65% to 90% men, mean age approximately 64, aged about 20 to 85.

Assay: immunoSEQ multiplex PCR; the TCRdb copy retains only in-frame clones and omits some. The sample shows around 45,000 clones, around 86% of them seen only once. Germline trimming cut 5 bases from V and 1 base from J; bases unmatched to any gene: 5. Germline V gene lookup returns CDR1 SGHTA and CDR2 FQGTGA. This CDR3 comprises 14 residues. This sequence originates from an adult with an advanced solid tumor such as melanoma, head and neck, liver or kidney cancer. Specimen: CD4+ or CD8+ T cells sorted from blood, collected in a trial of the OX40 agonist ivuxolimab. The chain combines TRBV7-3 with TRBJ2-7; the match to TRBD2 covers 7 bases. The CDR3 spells CASSHGEGSYEQYF. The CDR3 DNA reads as TGTGCCAGCAGCCATGGGGAGGGTTCCTACGAGCAGTACTTC. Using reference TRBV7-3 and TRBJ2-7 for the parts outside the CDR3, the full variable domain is GAGVSQTPSNKVTEKGKYVELRCDPISGHTALYWYRQSLGQGPEFLIYFQGTGAADDSGLPNDRFFAVRPEGSVSTLKIQRTERGDSAVYLCASSHGEGSYEQYFGPGTRLTVT.